These 20 T cell receptor beta chains were sequenced from one sample in a study of blood T cell repertoires in COVID-19 (dated by TCRdb to 2018 to 2020). The library was produced with the immunoSEQ multiplex PCR assay. TCRdb re-hosts the immuneACCESS table, in-frame sequences only. Its copies lack some clones; in the studies checked, an unresolved V gene accounts for under half of them, and the cause for the rest is not known. Here the sample has roughly 480,000 clones; about 91% occur a single time. Of the sample, over 0.7% falls within the top ten clones. The specimen was peripheral blood. These receptors came from a man aged 18 to 35 with COVID-19, enrolled during active disease.

As regards this clone: The junction and the germline gene differ at one end; a read error may be behind it. The V and J genes are TRBV18 and TRBJ1-1; possible D gene TRBD1, 5 bases. The germline CDR1 and CDR2 sequences are KGHSH and LQKENI. CDR3 length: 14 amino acids. The CDR3 sequence is CASLPGGVNTEAFF. The CDR3 coding sequence is TGTGCCAGCTTACCAGGAGGGGTGAACACTGAAGCTTTCTTT.

This chain uses TRBV24-1 with TRBJ2-7; D perhaps matches TRBD2 (6 bases). Trimming took off 2 bases at V and 7 bases at J, with 11 bases between the two ends. This CDR3 has 13 residues. Germline assignment: CDR1 KGHDR and CDR2 SFDVKD. This chain's CDR3 is CATSDSGVGEQYF. CDR3 in DNA: TGTGCCACCAGTGATTCGGGAGTAGGTGAGCAGTACTTC.

About this clone itself: Other nucleotide sequences from this sample produce the same CDR3. The CDR3 sequence: CASTRGTGELFF. The CDR3 nucleotides are TGTGCCAGCACCCGGGGTACCGGGGAGCTGTTTTTT. V and J are TRBV3-1 (or the pseudogene TRBV3-2) and TRBJ2-2, with D possibly being TRBD2 (5 bases). The germline V and J ends were trimmed by 7 bases and 5 bases, with 8 bases remaining between them. The CDR3 covers 12 residues. Germline CDR1 LGHDT, CDR2 YNNKEL (reference sequence).

This chain connects TRBV10-1 to TRBJ2-5, with 8 bases matching TRBD1. Germline V gene lookup returns CDR1 WNHNN and CDR2 SYGVQD (reference sequence). This CDR3 has 14 amino acids. V shed 3 bases and J 5 bases; nucleotides not matched to a gene: 5. The CDR3 here is CASSDPGGAETQYF. The DNA of the CDR3 is TGCGCCAGCAGTGACCCAGGGGGCGCGGAGACCCAGTACTTC.

This chain uses TRBV5-4 with TRBJ1-3; perhaps TRBD1 as D (5 bases). The CDR3 has 17 amino acids. Per the germline V gene, CDR1 is SGHNT and CDR2 is YYREEE (reference sequence). Trimming cost V 0 bases and J 0 bases, with 13 bases left between them. Here the CDR3 DNA reads TGTGCCAGCAGCTTGGGAGCAGGGCTGAGCTCTGGAAACACCATATATTTT. This gives the protein CASSLGAGLSSGNTIYF. The variable domain in full, with the rest retrieved from reference TRBV5-4 and TRBJ1-3, is ETGVTQSPTHLIKTRGQQVTLRCSSQSGHNTVSWYQQALGQGPQFIFQYYREEENGRGNFPPRFSGLQFPNYSSELNVNALELDDSALYLCASSLGAGLSSGNTIYFGEGSWLTVV.

This chain links TRBV19 with TRBJ2-1; possibly TRBD2 for D (6 bases). CDR3 size: 17 residues. Germline assignment: CDR1 LNHDA and CDR2 SQIVND (reference sequence). Between the trimmed V and J ends, which lost 3 bases and 7 bases, there was a span of 22 bases. Here the CDR3 reads CASSMGTRGRNWNEQFF. The CDR3 coding sequence is TGTGCCAGTAGTATGGGGACTCGAGGGAGGAATTGGAATGAGCAGTTCTTC.

This chain links TRBV13 with TRBJ2-7; 9 nucleotides agree with TRBD2. The CDR3 loop spans 14 amino acids. Germline trimming cut 5 bases from V and 4 bases from J; bases unmatched to any gene: 6. Germline assignment: CDR1 PRHDT and CDR2 FYEKMQ (reference sequence). CDR3 DNA: TGTGCCAGCAGCGGCGCGGGAGGGCCGTACGAGCAGTACTTC. This codes for CASSGAGGPYEQYF.

About this clone itself: Other DNA sequences within the sample encode an identical CDR3. The V gene is TRBV5-4, the J gene TRBJ2-7; 9 bases fit TRBD2. This CDR3 comprises 13 residues. Germline V gene sequence: CDR1 SGHNT, CDR2 YYREEE (reference sequence). V lost 4 bases, J lost 6 bases, and 5 bases stayed unmatched. The CDR3 spells CASSPGLASEQYF. The CDR3 bases are TGTGCCAGCAGCCCCGGACTAGCGAGCGAGCAGTACTTC.

The chain uses TRBV21-1 and TRBJ1-2; TRBD1, the table's D call, lacks a check against the DNA. TRBV21-1 is an annotated pseudogene. This CDR3 contains 14 residues. Here the CDR3 DNA reads TGTGCCAGCAGCAAAGCTCCAGGATGCTATGGCTACACCTTC. The encoded protein is CASSKAPGCYGYTF.

V usage is TRBV2 and J usage is TRBJ1-1; no definite D call. Between the trimmed V and J ends, which lost 10 bases and 1 base, there was a span of 13 bases. The CDR3 extends over 13 amino acids. CDR1 SNHLY and CDR2 FYNNEI come from the germline V gene. CDR3 nucleotides: TGTGCCACCCAACAGACCCAGAACACTGAAGCTTTCTTT. This translates into CATQQTQNTEAFF.

J is TRBJ2-3 and V is TRBV15, with D possibly being TRBD2 (5 bases). V gave up 0 bases and J gave up 4 bases, with 11 bases separating them. The CDR3 totals 15 residues. Germline V gene data show CDR1 as LNHNV and CDR2 as YYDKDF (reference sequence). The CDR3 bases are TGTGCCACCAGCAGAGAAGCGGTTGGGGCAGATACGCAGTATTTT. Translating gives CATSREAVGADTQYF.

The gene calls are TRBV11-2 and TRBJ2-3; D remains ambiguous. Germline CDR1 SGHAT, CDR2 FQNNGV. The CDR3 sequence is 13 residues long. Trimming removed 5 bases at V and 8 bases at J, with 14 bases between. The CDR3 DNA reads TGTGCCAGCAGCCCGGGTGGTACGGGTACGCAGTATTTT. It encodes CASSPGGTGTQYF.

This clone appeared a few times. Different DNA sequences within this sample yield the same CDR3. The genes are TRBV5-4 and TRBJ1-2; possibly TRBD1 for D (5 bases). The CDR3 consists of 13 residues. Germline values: CDR1 SGHNT, CDR2 YYREEE (reference sequence). V was pared by 0 bases and J by 2 bases, with 5 bases between. The CDR3 sequence: CASSLDRNYGYTF. CDR3 coding DNA: TGTGCCAGCAGCTTGGACAGGAACTATGGCTACACCTTC.

The V and J genes are TRBV20-1 and TRBJ1-5, with D perhaps matching TRBD1 (5 bases). Germline CDR1 and CDR2: DFQATT and SNEGSKA (reference sequence). V lost 6 bases and J 3 bases, leaving 9 bases between the germline ends. The CDR3 consists of 12 residues. CDR3 sequence: CSASGHNQPQHF. As DNA, the CDR3 is TGCAGTGCCAGTGGACACAATCAGCCCCAGCATTTT.

The chain has TRBV11-1 and TRBJ2-1; D is possibly TRBD1 (6 bases). Trimming took off 5 bases at V and 13 bases at J, with 18 bases between the two ends. Germline lookup yields CDR1 SGHAT and CDR2 FQDESV (reference sequence). The length of the CDR3 is 13 residues. This CDR3 is CASSQPTRQVQFF. The CDR3 nucleotides read TGTGCCAGCAGCCAACCTACAAGACAGGTTCAGTTCTTC.

The rearrangement uses TRBV30 and TRBJ2-3, with D possibly matching TRBD1 (5 bases). The CDR3 length is 13 residues. V gave up 6 bases and J gave up 4 bases, with 14 bases separating them. Germline-derived CDR1 and CDR2 are GTSNPN and SVGIG (reference sequence). The CDR3 DNA is TGTGCCTGTAAGGGGTCCGGCCCAGATACGCAGTATTTT. Its translation: CACKGSGPDTQYF.

The DNA for the CDR3 is TGTGCCAGCAGCTTGTGGGGGGGGGCGAGCACAGATACGCAGTATTTT. Protein product: CASSLWGGASTDTQYF. V is TRBV5-4 and J is TRBJ2-3, with D perhaps TRBD2 (7 bases). This CDR3 contains 16 residues. V was pared by 1 base and J by 0 bases, with 12 bases between. Per germline, CDR1 SGHNT and CDR2 YYREEE (reference sequence).

The chain uses TRBV6-5 and TRBJ2-2, with no clear D. V lost 8 bases to trimming and J lost 2 bases, with 12 bases between them. The CDR3 totals 14 residues. Per germline, CDR1 MNHEY and CDR2 SVGAGI. The CDR3 sequence: CASGHRPNTGELFF. The CDR3 region has the DNA TGTGCCAGCGGCCACAGACCTAACACCGGGGAGCTGTTTTTT.

V is TRBV7-9 and J is TRBJ2-1; D might be TRBD2 (6 bases). V gave up 7 bases and J gave up 16 bases, with 20 bases separating them. Germline CDR1 is SEHNR and CDR2 is FQNEAQ (reference sequence). This CDR3 comprises 12 residues. The CDR3 loop reads CASTPGEGREFF. The CDR3 DNA reads TGTGCCAGCACTCCGGGAGAAGGCAGGGAATTCTTC. Variable domain in full (rest from reference TRBV7-9 and TRBJ2-1): DTGVSQNPRHKITKRGQNVTFRCDPISEHNRLYWYRQTLGQGPEFLTYFQNEAQLEKSRLLSDRFSAERPKGSFSTLEIQRTEQGDSAMYLCASTPGEGREFFGPGTRLTVL.

V is TRBV11-2 and J is TRBJ2-1; D remains ambiguous. V lost 8 bases and J 2 bases, leaving 16 bases between the germline ends. Looked up from germline, CDR1 is SGHAT and CDR2 is FQNNGV. This CDR3 comprises 15 residues. The CDR3 protein is CASADRSRPYNEQFF. The DNA of the CDR3 is TGTGCCAGCGCAGATCGGTCTAGGCCCTACAATGAGCAGTTCTTC. Full variable domain (rest looked up from reference TRBV11-2 and TRBJ2-1): EAGVAQSPRYKIIEKRQSVAFWCNPISGHATLYWYQQILGQGPKLLIQFQNNGVVDDSQLPKDRFSAERLKGVDSTLKIQPAKLEDSAVYLCASADRSRPYNEQFFGPGTRLTVL.